Each of the 21 T cell receptor beta chains below was sequenced from the same sample in a study of T cell repertoires in cytomegalovirus infection. No antigen has been assigned to these receptors. TCRdb used MiXCR to reprocess the reads, holding one entry per CDR3 protein. Of approximately 990,000 distinct CDR3 sequences listed, 31% are singletons. Sequenced material: cultured CD8+ T cells from PBMCs, taken from culture after CMV antigen stimulation. Source of these receptors: a human donor in good health (CMV status not recorded). Some clones in this sample may be carry-over from other donors' samples.

The chain combines TRBV7-6 with TRBJ2-2; D may be TRBD2 (5 bases). The CDR3 runs 12 residues. Trimming removed 7 bases at V and 8 bases at J, with 11 bases between. Germline CDR1 and CDR2: SGHVS and FNYEAQ. CDR3 region: CASNPGIGELFF. The DNA for the CDR3 is TGTGCCAGCAACCCGGGGATTGGGGAGCTGTTTTTT.

The sample holds a few counts of this clonotype. The chain couples TRBV15 to TRBJ2-7; D might be TRBD1 (5 bases). The CDR3 sequence is 14 residues long. The germline V gene has CDR1 LNHNV and CDR2 YYDKDF (reference sequence). V was clipped by 0 bases and J by 7 bases, with 13 bases between them. CDR3 amino acids: CATSRDRGAGEQYV. CDR3 nucleotides: TGTGCCACCAGCAGAGATCGTGGGGCCGGTGAGCAGTACGTC.

Here the CDR3 DNA reads TGTGCCATCAGTGATCCCAAGGAGGGCCCTGAAGCTTTCTTT. Protein product: CAISDPKEGPEAFF. The chain recombines TRBV10-3 with TRBJ1-1; no reliable D call. The CDR3 is made up of 14 amino acids. The germline V and J ends were trimmed by 3 bases and 6 bases, with 14 bases remaining between them. Germline V gene sequence: CDR1 ENHRY, CDR2 SYGVKD.

The chain combines TRBV2 with TRBJ2-1, with D possibly called TRBD1 or TRBD2 (5 bases each). CDR3 size: 16 residues. The germline gives CDR1 SNHLY, CDR2 FYNNEI. Trimming took off 6 bases at V and 6 bases at J, with 21 bases between the two ends. The CDR3 sequence: CASSGLRVEGTNEQFF. CDR3 DNA: TGTGCCAGCAGCGGGCTAAGGGTAGAAGGGACCAATGAGCAGTTCTTC.

The chain carries TRBV7-9 and TRBJ2-5, with D perhaps given as TRBD1 or TRBD2 (5 bases each). CDR3 size: 15 residues. CDR1 SEHNR and CDR2 FQNEAQ come from the germline V gene (reference sequence). The V and J ends lost 0 bases and 5 bases respectively, with 13 bases between them. In DNA, the CDR3 is TGTGCCAGCAGCTTAGCCGATGGGGGATTGGAGACCCAGTACTTC. It yields the protein CASSLADGGLETQYF.

Many counts were recorded for this clonotype. The chain is built from TRBV12-3 or TRBV12-4 and TRBJ1-2; weak D call: TRBD1 (5 bases). The CDR3 spans 9 residues. The germline V and J ends were trimmed by 8 bases and 7 bases, with 5 bases remaining between them. The CDR3 coding sequence is TGTGCCAGCGGGGGTGGCTACACCTTC. Translated, it gives CASGGGYTF.

The V gene is TRBV10-1, the J gene TRBJ1-1; TRBD1 matches at 8 bases. The V gene's germline CDR1 is WNHNN and CDR2 SYGVQD (reference sequence). Trimming cost V 3 bases and J 1 base; bases outside gene matches: 1. The CDR3 has 14 residues. Here the CDR3 reads CASSDQGANTEAFF. As DNA, the CDR3 is TGCGCCAGCAGTGACCAGGGGGCGAACACTGAAGCTTTCTTT.

This clonotype was observed a few times. The chain employs TRBV6-5 and TRBJ2-1, with TRBD1 as a possible D gene (5 bases). Trimming cost V 0 bases and J 9 bases, with 15 bases left between them. Germline lookup yields CDR1 MNHEY and CDR2 SVGAGI. The CDR3 totals 15 residues. The CDR3 DNA reads as TGTGCCAGCAGTTACTCCCCTTACTGGGGCCGTGAGCAGTTCTTC. As protein: CASSYSPYWGREQFF.

The chain carries TRBV6-2 or TRBV6-3 and TRBJ1-1, with D possibly matching TRBD1 (5 bases). CDR3 length: 14 amino acids. Germline values: CDR1 MNHEY, CDR2 SVGEGT. CDR3 sequence: CACHPGGINTEAFF. DNA for the CDR3: TGTGCTTGCCACCCCGGGGGGATAAACACTGAAGCTTTCTTT.

Of note for this clonotype: Germline and junction disagree at one end, which may indicate a read error. The chain employs TRBV7-9 and TRBJ2-5; D may be TRBD1 or TRBD2 (5 bases each). CDR1 is SEHNR and CDR2 is FQNEAQ in the germline V gene (reference sequence). The CDR3 loop spans 19 amino acids. The CDR3 protein is CANSFWGSRYFGGEETQYF. CDR3 coding DNA: TGTGCCAACAGCTTCTGGGGCTCGCGGTACTTTGGGGGTGAAGAGACCCAGTACTTC.

This clonotype was found a few times. V gene TRBV12-3 or TRBV12-4 combines with J gene TRBJ1-2; D remains unclear. V dropped 4 bases and J dropped 4 bases, with 16 bases sitting between them. This CDR3 has 15 residues. CDR3 region: CASSSRGGGGYGYTF. In nucleotides, the CDR3 is TGTGCCAGCAGTTCCCGAGGTGGAGGCGGCTATGGCTACACCTTC.

The J gene is TRBJ1-1, the V gene TRBV7-6, with TRBD1 identical over 8 bases. This CDR3 has 15 residues. With V trimmed by 5 bases and J by 1 base, 6 bases remained unmatched. CDR1 is SGHVS and CDR2 is FNYEAQ in the germline V gene. This chain's CDR3 is CASSPTGQANTEAFF. The CDR3 DNA reads as TGTGCCAGCAGCCCTACGGGACAGGCGAACACTGAAGCTTTCTTT.

The genes are TRBV6-6 and TRBJ1-6; no firm D call. Germline V gene sequence: CDR1 MNHNY, CDR2 SVGAGI (reference sequence). The CDR3 contains 15 residues. Trimming left V 8 bases short and J 8 bases short, with 19 bases between. The CDR3 region has the DNA TGTGCCAGCCATCCAGATCCGGGAGTCGATTCACCCCTCCACTTT. Translating it yields CASHPDPGVDSPLHF.

This clonotype was detected many times. V usage is TRBV7-8 and J usage is TRBJ1-2, with D possibly being TRBD1 (5 bases). Germline-derived CDR1 and CDR2 are SGHVS and FQNEAQ. The CDR3 runs to 13 residues. Trimming removed 1 base at V and 7 bases at J, with 10 bases between. The DNA of the CDR3 is TGTGCCAGCAGCTTAGAAGGGGTATTTGGCTACACCTTC. Protein sequence: CASSLEGVFGYTF.

The J gene is TRBJ2-5, the V gene TRBV7-9; 10 nucleotides match TRBD1. V was pared by 2 bases and J by 0 bases, with 9 bases of the junction left unmatched. The CDR3 totals 18 residues. Looked up from germline, CDR1 is SEHNR and CDR2 is FQNEAQ (reference sequence). The CDR3 spells CASSLRWGQGSYQETQYF. CDR3 DNA: TGTGCCAGCAGCTTACGGTGGGGACAGGGGTCCTACCAAGAGACCCAGTACTTC.

The V call is TRBV12-3 or TRBV12-4, the J call TRBJ2-2; 8 bases match TRBD2. The CDR3 contains 15 residues. With V trimmed by 6 bases and J by 1 base, 4 bases remained unmatched. This CDR3 reads CASRSGGGNTGELFF. As DNA, the CDR3 is TGTGCCAGCAGAAGCGGGGGAGGGAACACCGGGGAGCTGTTTTTT.

In this sample, this clonotype turned up a few times. The chain uses TRBV6-6 and TRBJ2-7; no clear D gene. Germline V gene sequence: CDR1 MNHNY, CDR2 SVGAGI (reference sequence). V shed 0 bases and J shed 3 bases, with 18 bases lying between them. CDR3 length: 17 amino acids. The CDR3 region is CASSYSAPEAIRYEQYV. As DNA, the CDR3 is TGTGCCAGCAGTTACTCTGCGCCAGAGGCGATCCGCTACGAGCAGTACGTC.

This chain connects TRBV7-9 to TRBJ1-2; TRBD1 matches at 7 bases. This CDR3 comprises 15 residues. V was clipped by 6 bases and J by 0 bases; unmatched bases: 7. The germline V gene encodes CDR1 SEHNR and CDR2 FQNEAQ (reference sequence). Written as DNA, the CDR3 is TGTGCCAGCAGTCCGGGACAGAGAGCTAACTATGGCTACACCTTC. Translation: CASSPGQRANYGYTF.

This clonotype was found a few times. Here the CDR3 DNA reads TGTGCCACTACGAGCCGGAAAATTAGTTCCCATTCACCCCTCCACTTT. It is translated as CATTSRKISSHSPLHF. The chain is built from TRBV24-1 and TRBJ1-6; D uncertain. The germline CDR1 and CDR2 sequences are KGHDR and SFDVKD. Trimming pared 10 bases from V and 8 bases from J, leaving 23 bases between. The CDR3 contains 16 residues.

This CDR3 reads CSARDRDYEQYV. The CDR3 bases are TGCAGTGCTAGGGACAGGGACTACGAGCAGTACGTC. The V and J genes are TRBV20-1 and TRBJ2-7, with TRBD1 identical over 8 bases. The CDR3 totals 12 residues. The V and J ends lost 3 bases and 3 bases, in that order; junction bases with no gene match: 1. Germline CDR1 is DFQATT and CDR2 is SNEGSKA (reference sequence).

This chain links TRBV2 with TRBJ1-5; D may be TRBD1 (6 bases). V lost 7 bases and J lost 5, with 12 bases in between. This CDR3 has 13 amino acids. Germline CDR1 and CDR2: SNHLY and FYNNEI. The CDR3 reads CASNPGADQPQHF. CDR3 sequence (DNA): TGTGCCAGCAACCCAGGGGCGGATCAGCCCCAGCATTTT.